The 17 T cell receptor beta chains below were found in one sample sequenced in a study of shared clonotypes between healthy human individuals. Naive-designated CD8 cells lacked CD45RO, were positively enriched for CCR7, and omitted terminally differentiated effector memory CD45RA+ cells. Sequencing used immunoSEQ multiplex PCR; TCRdb keeps in-frame clones, though not all of them. This sample carries roughly 2.1 million clones, just over 90% of them seen once, and the ten largest clones take 1.5% to 2%. Sequencing used naive CD8+ T cells from PBMCs. These receptor sequences come from a man aged 18 to 30 in good health. Some clones in this sample may be carry-over from other donors' samples.

The chain carries TRBV27 and TRBJ2-7; D call uncertain. Deletions cut 5 bases from V and 5 bases from J, with 19 bases between. The CDR3 consists of 15 residues. Germline-derived CDR1 and CDR2 are MNHEY and SMNVEV (reference sequence). CDR3 bases: TGTGCCAGCAGTGCCCTTCCAGCGAGTGTAAACGAGCAGTACTTC. It codes for CASSALPASVNEQYF.

This chain uses TRBV5-6 with TRBJ2-7, with D perhaps being TRBD1 or TRBD2 (6 bases each). The CDR3 length is 19 residues. Germline CDR1 SGHDT, CDR2 YYEEEE. Trimming took off 0 bases at V and 2 bases at J, with 24 bases between the two ends. The CDR3 DNA reads TGTGCCAGCAGCTTGGCACGGGGAGGTAGCGCCGAGGGGGCCTACGAGCAGTACTTC. This encodes CASSLARGGSAEGAYEQYF.

The chain combines TRBV19 with TRBJ1-5, with D possibly being TRBD1 (5 bases). CDR1 LNHDA and CDR2 SQIVND come from the germline V gene (reference sequence). CDR3 size: 14 residues. The V gene lost 5 bases and the J gene lost 7 bases, with 15 bases spanning the gap. The CDR3 region has the DNA TGTGCCAGTAGTTGGGCGCAGGGTAACCAGCCCCAGCATTTT. It specifies CASSWAQGNQPQHF.

This clone was recorded once. The chain couples TRBV4-1 to TRBJ2-7; weak D call: TRBD1 (6 bases). Trimming removed 1 base from V and 5 bases from J, with 18 bases in between. The CDR3 loop spans 16 amino acids. Germline V gene data show CDR1 as MGHRA and CDR2 as YSYEKL. In DNA form, the CDR3 reads TGCGCCAGCAGCCAAGCCCCAGGCCAGGGGATCGACGAGCAGTACTTC. Translating gives CASSQAPGQGIDEQYF.

This chain uses TRBV7-9 with TRBJ1-2; the match to TRBD1 covers 7 bases. Germline V gives CDR1 SEHNR, CDR2 FQNEAQ (reference sequence). The CDR3 spans 13 residues. V dropped 4 bases and J dropped 5; count of bases not matched to a gene: 4. CDR3 amino acids: CASSSGGYYGYTF. In DNA form, the CDR3 reads TGTGCCAGCAGCTCAGGGGGATATTATGGCTACACCTTC.

The V gene is TRBV13, the J gene TRBJ2-1, with D possibly being TRBD2 (6 bases). V was clipped by 3 bases and J by 0 bases, with 15 bases between them. This CDR3 comprises 17 residues. Germline CDR1 and CDR2: PRHDT and FYEKMQ (reference sequence). In DNA form, the CDR3 reads TGTGCCAGCAGCTTTGACTCGGACGGGAGCTCCTACAATGAGCAGTTCTTC. Translation gives CASSFDSDGSSYNEQFF.

The chain has TRBV27 and TRBJ2-1; TRBD1 aligns across 10 bases. Germline CDR1 and CDR2: MNHEY and SMNVEV (reference sequence). After removal of 4 bases from V and 3 bases from J, the junction contained 3 bases not matched to a gene. This CDR3 region has 15 residues. Here the CDR3 DNA reads TGTGCCAGCAGTTGGACAGGGGGGCACTACAATGAGCAGTTCTTC. Translation: CASSWTGGHYNEQFF.

The rearrangement links TRBV6-1 to TRBJ2-1, with D perhaps TRBD1 (5 bases). The CDR3 has 13 residues. From germline, CDR1 is MNHNS and CDR2 SASEGT. V dropped 8 bases and J dropped 4 bases, with 12 bases sitting between them. The CDR3 loop is CASVGRLYNEQFF. CDR3 nucleotide sequence: TGTGCCAGCGTGGGGCGTCTATACAATGAGCAGTTCTTC.

This chain uses TRBV10-1 with TRBJ2-2; TRBD2 aligns across 7 bases. This CDR3 has 14 residues. Per germline, CDR1 WNHNN and CDR2 SYGVQD (reference sequence). Germline trimming cut 10 bases from V and 5 bases from J; bases unmatched to any gene: 10. DNA of the CDR3: TGCGCCACCCGGGAGGCAGTGAGTACCGGGGAGCTGTTTTTT. Residues: CATREAVSTGELFF.

This clone was recorded only once. The V gene is TRBV27, the J gene TRBJ2-1; 10 bases are shared with TRBD1. V was pared by 8 bases and J by 6 bases, with 4 bases of the junction left unmatched. The germline gives CDR1 MNHEY, CDR2 SMNVEV (reference sequence). The CDR3 contains 13 residues. This CDR3 reads CASGQGGPNEQFF. Written as DNA, the CDR3 is TGTGCCAGCGGACAGGGGGGTCCCAATGAGCAGTTCTTC.

The chain employs TRBV9 and TRBJ1-4; D gene ambiguous. The CDR3 totals 14 residues. In germline, CDR1 is SGDLS, CDR2 YYNGEE. V was trimmed by 4 bases and J by 5 bases, leaving 12 bases between them. CDR3 protein: CASSPFSGNEKLFF. In DNA form, the CDR3 reads TGTGCCAGCAGCCCTTTCTCTGGGAATGAAAAACTGTTTTTT.

The genes are TRBV7-2 and TRBJ1-4; D gene uncertain. Per the germline V gene, CDR1 is SGHTA and CDR2 is FQGNSA. Between the trimmed V and J ends, which lost 1 base and 0 bases, there was a span of 12 bases. The CDR3 is 17 amino acids. CDR3 residues: CASSLEARPSTNEKLFF. DNA of the CDR3: TGTGCCAGCAGCTTAGAAGCCAGACCTTCAACTAATGAAAAACTGTTTTTT.

V gene TRBV7-9 combines with J gene TRBJ2-7; 7 positions agree with TRBD2. Germline V gene sequence: CDR1 SEHNR, CDR2 FQNEAQ (reference sequence). V shed 1 base and J 0 bases; nucleotides not matched to a gene: 9. The CDR3 is 17 amino acids. The CDR3 nucleotides read TGTGCCAGCAGCTTAGACTCGTCTAGCGGATACTCCTACGAGCAGTACTTC. Encoded protein: CASSLDSSSGYSYEQYF.

As to this clone: A junction end diverges from the germline sequence, so it may reflect a read error. This chain uses TRBV15 with TRBJ2-7, with D possibly being TRBD2 (5 bases). In germline, CDR1 is LNHNV, CDR2 YYDKDF (reference sequence). This CDR3 has 14 amino acids. The CDR3 reads CATSRAEREMAVDF. The CDR3 DNA follows: TGTGCCACCAGCAGAGCTGAGAGGGAGATGGCGGTAGACTTC.

In this sample, this clone turned up a few times. The identical CDR3 is also encoded by other nucleotide sequences in the sample. The chain employs TRBV29-1 and TRBJ1-1, with no clear D. Per the germline V gene, CDR1 is SQVTM and CDR2 is ANQGSEA. With 4 bases removed from V and 0 bases from J, the gap between germline ends came to 6 bases. The CDR3 runs 12 residues. In nucleotides, the CDR3 is TGCAGCGTTGTTGTCTTGAACACTGAAGCTTTCTTT. Translated: CSVVVLNTEAFF.

V is TRBV19 and J is TRBJ2-5; 12 nucleotides align to TRBD2. The CDR3 sequence is 18 residues long. Germline lookup yields CDR1 LNHDA and CDR2 SQIVND (reference sequence). Unmatched junction bases numbered 15, after V lost 3 bases and J lost 7 bases. The CDR3 here is CASSMAPWLAGGLGTQYF. Written as DNA, the CDR3 is TGTGCCAGTAGTATGGCCCCGTGGCTAGCGGGAGGGCTTGGGACCCAGTACTTC.

The V call is TRBV13, the J call TRBJ2-2; D gene unclear. This CDR3 comprises 14 residues. V shed 5 bases and J shed 0 bases, with 7 bases lying between them. Looked up from germline, CDR1 is PRHDT and CDR2 is FYEKMQ (reference sequence). Here the CDR3 reads CASSPAPNTGELFF. CDR3 sequence (DNA): TGTGCCAGCAGCCCGGCCCCGAACACCGGGGAGCTGTTTTTT.